What follows are 16 T cell receptor beta chains derived from one specimen sequenced in a study of T-cell reconstitution after alpha-beta-depleted transplantation in children. Preparation of the TCRbeta library involved a method that used unique molecular identifiers. Each CDR3 protein gets one entry after TCRdb re-called the PCR reads with MiXCR. The data show hundreds of thousands of distinct CDR3 sequences, 16% seen once. Sequencing was performed on PBMCs from the stem cell graft donor, taken from the stem cell graft. All receptors come from a human donor who donated a stem cell graft to a child with acute myeloid leukemia.

The count of this clonotype is one. This chain links TRBV7-3 with TRBJ1-1; a possible D gene is TRBD1 (6 bases). The CDR3 runs 14 residues. CDR1 SGHTA and CDR2 FQGTGA come from the germline V gene. Trimming cost V 0 bases and J 5 bases, with 10 bases left between them. CDR3 amino acids: CASSLTRGLTEAFF. Here the CDR3 DNA reads TGTGCCAGCAGCTTAACCAGGGGCTTAACTGAAGCTTTCTTT.

This clonotype appeared many times. The chain employs TRBV20-1 and TRBJ2-2; weak D call: TRBD1 (6 bases). Trimming pared 0 bases from V and 4 bases from J, leaving 15 bases between. CDR3 length: 16 residues. Germline CDR1 is DFQATT and CDR2 is SNEGSKA (reference sequence). The CDR3 DNA reads TGCAGTGCTAGAGAGACCTACAGGGTCGGCACCGGGGAGCTGTTTTTT. It specifies CSARETYRVGTGELFF.

This clonotype was counted at least ten times. The chain recombines TRBV20-1 with TRBJ1-2; a weak D match, TRBD1 (5 bases). CDR3 length: 13 residues. Germline CDR1 DFQATT, CDR2 SNEGSKA (reference sequence). Trimming removed 1 base at V and 4 bases at J, with 10 bases between. CDR3 DNA sequence: TGCAGTGCTAGAGGGCAGGACACCTATGGCTACACCTTC. Amino acids: CSARGQDTYGYTF.

V is TRBV7-8 and J is TRBJ2-1; 9 nucleotides match TRBD1. The V and J ends lost 4 bases and 7 bases, in that order; junction bases with no gene match: 8. CDR3 length equals 15 residues. Germline V lookup: CDR1 SGHVS, CDR2 FQNEAQ. DNA for the CDR3: TGTGCCAGCAGCTCCAGGGACAGGGTGGAGAATGAGCAGTTCTTC. Protein sequence: CASSSRDRVENEQFF.

This rearrangement joins TRBV27 to TRBJ2-7; 10 bases agree with TRBD1. The germline CDR1 and CDR2 sequences are MNHEY and SMNVEV (reference sequence). V was pared by 0 bases and J by 8 bases, with 4 bases of the junction left unmatched. The CDR3 runs 14 residues. CDR3 protein: CASSLSGQGRQQYF. The CDR3 bases are TGTGCCAGCAGTTTATCGGGACAGGGGCGGCAGCAGTACTTC.

This clonotype appeared many times. The chain uses TRBV12-3 or TRBV12-4 and TRBJ1-3; weak D call: TRBD1 (5 bases). Trimming took off 7 bases at V and 3 bases at J, with 13 bases between the two ends. The CDR3 is 14 residues long. In DNA form, the CDR3 reads TGTGCCAGCACCTCGACAGTCCTTGGAAACACCATATATTTT. Its protein is CASTSTVLGNTIYF.

The chain couples TRBV6-2 or TRBV6-3 to TRBJ2-7, with 7 bases aligning to TRBD1. With V trimmed by 5 bases and J by 7 bases, 11 bases remained unmatched. Germline CDR1 MNHEY, CDR2 SVGEGT. The CDR3 consists of 14 residues. The CDR3 loop reads CASSPGQVSWEQYF. The DNA of the CDR3 is TGTGCCAGCAGTCCCGGACAGGTTTCATGGGAGCAGTACTTC.

This clonotype occurred many times. CDR3 DNA sequence: TGTGCCAGCAGTAGGGACAACCAAGAGACCCAGTACTTC. Protein sequence: CASSRDNQETQYF. The chain links TRBV12-3 or TRBV12-4 to TRBJ2-5, with a weak D call TRBD1 (6 bases). This CDR3 spans 13 amino acids. With 5 bases removed from V and 0 bases from J, the gap between germline ends came to 7 bases.

CDR3 sequence: CASSLWGTENQPQHF. Here the CDR3 DNA reads TGCGCCAGCAGCTTGTGGGGGACAGAAAATCAGCCCCAGCATTTT. The chain has TRBV5-1 and TRBJ1-5; 7 positions match TRBD1. J was trimmed by 4 bases and V by 1 base; bases with no gene match: 5. CDR3 length equals 15 residues. Germline CDR1 is SGHRS and CDR2 is YFSETQ.

The sample holds one count of this clonotype. The rearrangement joins TRBV5-1 to TRBJ1-2; 7 nucleotides line up with TRBD1. This CDR3 spans 14 amino acids. Trimming took 6 bases from V and 2 from J; bases not matched to a gene: 7. CDR1 and CDR2 from the germline V gene are SGHRS and YFSETQ. CDR3 amino acids: CASTAGQTNYGYTF. CDR3 DNA: TGCGCCAGCACTGCGGGACAGACGAACTATGGCTACACCTTC.

The table lists this clonotype with many counts. CDR3 DNA: TGTGCCAGCAGCTTAGGGAGGGGAGGGACGGGGGCCACGTACAATGAGCAGTTCTTC. Its translation: CASSLGRGGTGATYNEQFF. The rearrangement links TRBV7-2 to TRBJ2-1; TRBD2 is a possible D gene (7 bases). The CDR3 extends over 19 amino acids. The germline V gene encodes CDR1 SGHTA and CDR2 FQGNSA. V gave up 1 base and J gave up 4 bases, with 23 bases separating them.

This clonotype was seen repeatedly, ten times or more. This chain joins TRBV2 and TRBJ1-1; D not resolved. There are 14 residues in the CDR3. Trimming shortened V by 11 bases and J by 1 base, and 17 bases separated the two germline ends. Germline CDR1 is SNHLY and CDR2 is FYNNEI. The CDR3 loop is CASPGPGPNTEAFF. CDR3 DNA sequence: TGTGCCTCCCCGGGCCCCGGGCCGAACACTGAAGCTTTCTTT.

Many counts were recorded for this clonotype. The genes are TRBV6-5 and TRBJ2-5, with a tentative D call TRBD2 (7 bases). CDR1 is MNHEY and CDR2 is SVGAGI in the germline V gene. The germline V and J ends were trimmed by 2 bases and 2 bases, with 9 bases remaining between them. This CDR3 has 14 residues. DNA for the CDR3: TGTGCCAGCAGTTACGGGGGGGCACAAGAGACCCAGTACTTC. Translation gives CASSYGGAQETQYF.

This clonotype was seen repeatedly, ten times or more. This chain connects TRBV5-6 to TRBJ2-1, with 8 nucleotides matching TRBD2. Germline CDR1 SGHDT, CDR2 YYEEEE. This CDR3 comprises 15 residues. Trimming cost V 3 bases and J 4 bases; bases outside gene matches: 6. Written as DNA, the CDR3 is TGTGCCAGCAGCTCCCGACTAGCGTCTTACAATGAGCAGTTCTTC. Translated: CASSSRLASYNEQFF.

The chain couples TRBV5-6 to TRBJ2-2; D is possibly TRBD1 (5 bases). V gave up 5 bases and J gave up 1 base, with 15 bases separating them. The CDR3 sequence is 16 residues long. The germline V gene encodes CDR1 SGHDT and CDR2 YYEEEE. DNA of the CDR3: TGTGCCAGCAGTTTCCAACATGGACAGAACACCGGGGAGCTGTTTTTT. Translation: CASSFQHGQNTGELFF. Drawing the rest from reference TRBV5-6 and TRBJ2-2, the complete variable domain is DAGVTQSPTHLIKTRGQQVTLRCSPKSGHDTVSWYQQALGQGPQFIFQYYEEEERQRGNFPDRFSGHQFPNYSSELNVNALLLGDSALYLCASSFQHGQNTGELFFGEGSRLTVL.

CDR3 in DNA: TGTGCCAGCAGACAGGGCTCGAAGGCTTTCTTT. Protein: CASRQGSKAFF. The V gene is TRBV11-2, the J gene TRBJ1-1; a possible D gene is TRBD1 (6 bases). CDR3 length: 11 amino acids. Germline V gives CDR1 SGHAT, CDR2 FQNNGV. V shed 6 bases and J shed 11 bases, with 13 bases lying between them.